Below are 3 T cell receptor beta chains sequenced from a single sample in a study of identical twins. A single record per CDR3 protein comes from TCRdb applying MiXCR to the 5' RACE reads. The table has roughly 720,000 distinct CDR3 sequences, 18% seen once. These data are also associated with another study on T cells expressing NK-cell markers.

Input material: PBMCs. The receptor source for this set is a woman in her late teens or twenties in good health.

V is TRBV10-3 and J is TRBJ1-1; the D gene is possibly TRBD1 (5 bases). This CDR3 spans 12 amino acids. Germline CDR1 reads ENHRY; CDR2 reads SYGVKD. Between the trimmed V and J ends, which lost 7 bases and 0 bases, there was a span of 6 bases. This chain's CDR3 is CAIKGVNTEAFF. The CDR3 DNA reads as TGTGCCATCAAAGGGGTGAACACTGAAGCTTTCTTT.

J is TRBJ2-1 and V is TRBV5-1; 8 bases are shared with TRBD2. CDR1 and CDR2 (germline): SGHRS, YFSETQ. There are 15 residues in the CDR3. Trimming took 5 bases from V and 0 from J; bases not matched to a gene: 4. The chain's CDR3 is CASRKLADSYNEQFF. The CDR3 nucleotides are TGCGCCAGCAGAAAACTAGCGGACTCCTACAATGAGCAGTTCTTC.

This clonotype has just a few counts. V usage is TRBV7-9 and J usage is TRBJ2-7; 10 nucleotides agree with TRBD2. V was pared by 6 bases and J by 4 bases, with 9 bases of the junction left unmatched. Germline values: CDR1 SEHNR, CDR2 FQNEAQ (reference sequence). The CDR3 covers 15 residues. In DNA, the CDR3 is TGTGCCAGCAGGCCTCCGGGACTAGCGACATACGAGCAGTACTTC. This encodes CASRPPGLATYEQYF.